This passage covers 19 T cell receptor beta chains from one sample sequenced in a study of OX40 agonist ivuxolimab in advanced cancers. Using immunoSEQ multiplex PCR, the repertoire was profiled, and TCRdb retains in-frame clones only, with some absent. Here the sample spans fewer than 70,000 clones, around 80% being singletons. Material: CD4+ or CD8+ T cells sorted from blood, obtained in a trial of the OX40 agonist ivuxolimab. The receptors come from an adult with an advanced solid tumor such as melanoma, head and neck, liver or kidney cancer.

The V and J genes are TRBV18 and TRBJ1-1; D is unresolved. V was shortened by 6 bases and J by 0 bases, with 11 bases between the two germline ends. The CDR3 consists of 14 residues. Germline V gene data show CDR1 as KGHSH and CDR2 as LQKENI. In DNA form, the CDR3 reads TGTGCCAGCTCCGACGTTTTTATGAACACTGAAGCTTTCTTT. Amino acid sequence: CASSDVFMNTEAFF. Full variable domain (remainder filled in from reference TRBV18 and TRBJ1-1): NAGVMQNPRHLVRRRGQEARLRCSPMKGHSHVYWYRQLPEEGLKFMVYLQKENIIDESGMPKERFSAEFPKEGPSILRIQQVVRGDSAAYFCASSDVFMNTEAFFGQGTRLTVV.

V gene TRBV20-1 combines with J gene TRBJ1-1; D uncertain. The V end was cut by 4 bases, the J end by 3 bases, with 6 bases between. The germline CDR1 and CDR2 sequences are DFQATT and SNEGSKA (reference sequence). This CDR3 is built from 11 residues. The CDR3 region has the DNA TGCAGTGCTAACAGATACACTGAAGCTTTCTTT. It specifies CSANRYTEAFF.

This clone was seen a single time. The gene calls are TRBV19 and TRBJ2-3; 9 bases are a match to TRBD2. The CDR3 has 16 amino acids. Germline CDR1 is LNHDA and CDR2 is SQIVND (reference sequence). J lost 3 bases, V lost 9 bases, and 13 bases had no gene match. The CDR3 region is CASPPRRGGITDTQYF. The DNA of the CDR3 is TGTGCCAGCCCCCCGAGGCGGGGGGGCATAACAGATACGCAGTATTTT.

The rearrangement links TRBV6-1 to TRBJ2-3, with 8 bases identical to TRBD1. V shed 7 bases and J 5 bases; nucleotides not matched to a gene: 8. CDR3 size: 14 residues. The germline gives CDR1 MNHNS, CDR2 SASEGT. CDR3 bases: TGTGCCAGCACCAAGGACAGGGTAGGAGATACGCAGTATTTT. This sequence encodes CASTKDRVGDTQYF.

J is TRBJ1-5 and V is TRBV18, with 10 bases identical to TRBD1. In germline, CDR1 is KGHSH, CDR2 LQKENI. The CDR3 is 15 amino acids. The J segment lost 6 bases and the V segment lost 4 bases, leaving 6 bases of the junction unmatched. CDR3 bases: TGTGCCAGCTCACAGGACAGGGGGAAGAGTCAGCCCCAGCATTTT. As protein: CASSQDRGKSQPQHF. Full variable domain (outside the CDR3, taken from reference TRBV18 and TRBJ1-5): NAGVMQNPRHLVRRRGQEARLRCSPMKGHSHVYWYRQLPEEGLKFMVYLQKENIIDESGMPKERFSAEFPKEGPSILRIQQVVRGDSAAYFCASSQDRGKSQPQHFGDGTRLSIL.

The chain employs TRBV28 and TRBJ2-5; TRBD1 is a possible D gene (5 bases). V lost 7 bases and J lost 4, with 19 bases in between. CDR3 size: 15 residues. Germline CDR1 and CDR2: MDHEN and SYDVKM. The DNA of the CDR3 is TGTGCCAGCACCCCTTCTACCGGACATCGAGAGACCCAGTACTTC. Protein sequence: CASTPSTGHRETQYF.

The CDR3 DNA reads as TGTGCCAGCAGCTTCCTCCACAGTATGAACACTGAAGCTTTCTTT. It specifies CASSFLHSMNTEAFF. The V gene is TRBV7-9, the J gene TRBJ1-1; no firm D call. Trimming took 3 bases from V and 0 from J, leaving 11 bases between them. Germline CDR1 is SEHNR and CDR2 is FQNEAQ (reference sequence). This CDR3 region has 15 residues.

The CDR3 sequence is CASSLRSGAEQFF. The CDR3 bases are TGTGCCAGCAGCTTGCGATCTGGGGCGGAGCAGTTCTTC. The rearrangement links TRBV5-8 to TRBJ2-1, with a possible D match to TRBD1 (5 bases). Germline CDR1 SGHTS, CDR2 YDEGEE. The CDR3 loop spans 13 amino acids. V lost 1 base and J 10 bases, leaving 12 bases between the germline ends.

This clone was seen more than once but under ten times. The rearrangement links TRBV5-1 to TRBJ2-3; a possible D gene is TRBD1 (5 bases). Germline CDR1 reads SGHRS; CDR2 reads YFSETQ. The V end was cut by 4 bases, the J end by 5 bases, with 14 bases between. This CDR3 contains 14 residues. The CDR3 sequence: CASSPPLGEDTQYF. DNA for the CDR3: TGCGCCAGCAGCCCCCCCCTAGGGGAAGATACGCAGTATTTT. Full variable domain (remainder filled in from reference TRBV5-1 and TRBJ2-3): KAGVTQTPRYLIKTRGQQVTLSCSPISGHRSVSWYQQTPGQGLQFLFEYFSETQRNKGNFPGRFSGRQFSNSRSEMNVSTLELGDSALYLCASSPPLGEDTQYFGPGTRLTVL.

The chain joins TRBV28 to TRBJ1-2, with 10 bases fitting TRBD1. Trimming took 6 bases from V and 8 from J; bases not matched to a gene: 9. The CDR3 spans 14 residues. Looked up from germline, CDR1 is MDHEN and CDR2 is SYDVKM. The CDR3 region has the DNA TGTGCCAGCAGCGTGCGAGACAGGGGGCGCGGCTACACCTTC. Its translation: CASSVRDRGRGYTF.

J is TRBJ1-1 and V is TRBV6-1; TRBD1 matches at 7 bases. Germline CDR1 MNHNS, CDR2 SASEGT. V shed 5 bases, J shed 0 bases, and the junction held 6 bases outside the gene matches. This CDR3 has 15 amino acids. Here the CDR3 reads CASSPGQVVNTEAFF. CDR3 sequence (DNA): TGTGCCAGCAGTCCAGGACAGGTAGTGAACACTGAAGCTTTCTTT.

This chain connects TRBV28 to TRBJ2-7; D possibly corresponds to TRBD2 (6 bases). The CDR3 covers 14 residues. Trimming left V 3 bases short and J 2 bases short, with 11 bases between. Germline V gives CDR1 MDHEN, CDR2 SYDVKM. The CDR3 DNA is TGTGCCAGCAGTTTTAGGGGCGGGACCTACGAGCAGTACTTC. Translating it yields CASSFRGGTYEQYF.

The rearrangement joins TRBV27 to TRBJ2-7; 7 positions agree with TRBD1. The CDR3 consists of 15 residues. Germline CDR1 MNHEY, CDR2 SMNVEV (reference sequence). With 4 bases clipped from V and 1 base from J, the junction kept 7 bases outside the gene matches. The CDR3 DNA is TGTGCCAGCAGTTCGTGGACAGGCCCGTCCTACGAGCAGTACTTC. The encoded protein is CASSSWTGPSYEQYF.

V gene TRBV13 combines with J gene TRBJ1-1, with 7 bases aligning to TRBD1. Germline V gene sequence: CDR1 PRHDT, CDR2 FYEKMQ (reference sequence). The trim removed 2 bases at V and 4 bases at J, leaving 7 bases unmatched. The CDR3 consists of 15 residues. The CDR3 DNA is TGTGCCAGCAGCTTACGACAGGGAGGCGGCACTGAAGCTTTCTTT. Protein: CASSLRQGGGTEAFF.

The rearrangement joins TRBV5-1 to TRBJ1-1; 9 nucleotides line up with TRBD1. V shed 0 bases and J 0 bases; nucleotides not matched to a gene: 15. The germline gives CDR1 SGHRS, CDR2 YFSETQ. This CDR3 region has 20 residues. The CDR3 spells CASSLEQGARRGFVNTEAFF. In nucleotides, the CDR3 is TGCGCCAGCAGCTTGGAACAGGGGGCAAGACGGGGATTCGTGAACACTGAAGCTTTCTTT.

The chain carries TRBV29-1 and TRBJ1-3; 10 nucleotides align to TRBD1. Germline V CDR1 and CDR2: SQVTM, ANQGSEA. The CDR3 loop spans 15 amino acids. J lost 0 bases, V lost 4 bases, and 3 bases had no gene match. The CDR3, as DNA: TGCAGCGTTGGGACAGGGGGGTCCTCTGGAAACACCATATATTTT. Amino acid sequence: CSVGTGGSSGNTIYF.

The rearrangement joins TRBV21-1 to TRBJ2-3; the D call of TRBD1 is as the table states it, not checked on the DNA. TRBV21-1 is a recognized pseudogene. The CDR3 length is 18 residues. The CDR3 region has the DNA TGTGCCAGCAGCAACCCCCGCCCCGGACAGGGGGATACAGATACGCAGTATTTT. Its protein is CASSNPRPGQGDTDTQYF.

This clone was observed a few times. The chain links TRBV7-2 to TRBJ1-3; perhaps TRBD1 as D (5 bases). CDR3 length equals 15 residues. The germline V gene encodes CDR1 SGHTA and CDR2 FQGNSA. V lost 6 bases and J lost 8, with 20 bases in between. CDR3 nucleotides: TGTGCCAGCAGTCCCGGGACTATCCGATTGGACACCATATATTTT. Amino acids: CASSPGTIRLDTIYF.

The V gene is TRBV10-3, the J gene TRBJ1-1; 8 nucleotides agree with TRBD1. This CDR3 is 13 amino acids long. The V gene end was trimmed by 8 bases and the J gene end by 5 bases; junction bases not matched to a gene: 7. CDR1 is ENHRY, CDR2 SYGVKD, per germline. The CDR3 spells CAIGPRGQTEAFF. In DNA, the CDR3 is TGTGCCATCGGCCCCAGGGGGCAAACTGAAGCTTTCTTT.